The 29 T cell receptor beta chains listed next were all sequenced from one sample in a study of tumor-infiltrating lymphocytes in primary liver carcinoma (dated by TCRdb to about 2017). The instrument was an Illumina HiSeq 2500. TCRbeta-specific cDNA was reverse-transcribed from roughly 500 ng total RNA using a constant-region primer and ProtoScript II reverse transcriptase. TCRbeta libraries were built with three nested multiplex PCR rounds, a slightly modified ARM-PCR procedure. Each of the first two PCR rounds ran for roughly 9 cycles and used multiplex TRBV1-TRBV30 forward primers together with a Cbeta reverse primer. Using fastp trimming at Q25 and MiXCR clonotype assembly, TCRdb reanalyzed the public sequencing data and kept in-frame beta chains. Rows are combined by CDR3 protein, so each entry shows the most common genes and DNA. Across this sample there are 40,000 to 60,000 distinct CDR3 sequences, with about three quarters seen only once. Around 30% of the sample lies in the top ten.

Without any cell sorting, total RNA and DNA were extracted together from about 20-30 mg of bulk tissue using the AllPrep DNA/RNA mini kit. Sequenced material: liver tumor tissue from sampling region 5. Read against the paper, the sample's cell subset or site label means: tumor region T5, tumor centre. These receptors were collected from a middle-aged man with primary liver carcinoma and hepatitis B virus infection.

This clonotype was recorded at least ten times. The rearrangement links TRBV6-1 to TRBJ2-3; D gene unclear. Germline assignment: CDR1 MNHNS and CDR2 SASEGT. CDR3 size: 14 residues. V gave up 2 bases and J gave up 2 bases, with 8 bases separating them. The CDR3 spells CASSEHFNTDTQYF. CDR3 coding DNA: TGTGCCAGCAGTGAACATTTCAACACAGATACGCAGTATTTT.

Remarks on this clonotype: The junction does not match germline at one end; this may be a read error. This chain links TRBV20-1 with TRBJ2-3; TRBD1 matches 11 bases. Per germline, CDR1 DFQATT and CDR2 SNEGSKA (reference sequence). This CDR3 comprises 14 residues. In DNA form, the CDR3 reads TGCAGTACTAGAGGGACAGGGGGGACAGATACGCAGTATTTC. Amino acid sequence: CSTRGTGGTDTQYF.

In this sample, this clonotype turned up many times. V is TRBV28 and J is TRBJ2-3, with 13 bases identical to TRBD2. J lost 5 bases, V lost 6 bases, and 8 bases had no gene match. The CDR3 covers 16 residues. From germline, CDR1 is MDHEN and CDR2 SYDVKM. The DNA of the CDR3 is TGTGCCAGCAGCCGCGGACTAGCGGGAGAGGTAGATACGCAGTATTTT. Translation: CASSRGLAGEVDTQYF. The full variable domain, completed using reference TRBV28 and TRBJ2-3, is DVKVTQSSRYLVKRTGEKVFLECVQDMDHENMFWYRQDPGLGLRLIYFSYDVKMKEKGDIPEGYSVSREKKERFSLILESASTNQTSMYLCASSRGLAGEVDTQYFGPGTRLTVL.

Comment on this clonotype: One base away lies a much larger clone, so this may be a sequencing read error. The chain couples TRBV5-1 to TRBJ2-7; a possible D gene is TRBD2 (7 bases). CDR3 length: 14 amino acids. Looked up from germline, CDR1 is SGHRS and CDR2 is YFSETQ. V lost 4 bases and J 3 bases, leaving 14 bases between the germline ends. The CDR3 nucleotides are TGCGCCAGCAGCATGGCCGGGGGGCTCTACGAGCAGTACTTC. It codes for CASSMAGGLYEQYF.

For this clonotype: One junction end disagrees with the germline gene, perhaps due to a read error. The chain links TRBV6-5 to TRBJ2-4; D gene uncertain. The CDR3 is 16 residues long. From germline, CDR1 is MNHEY and CDR2 SVGAGI. The chain's CDR3 is CARSYQAGPSKNIQYF. The CDR3 DNA reads TGTGCCAGGAGTTACCAAGCAGGACCGAGCAAAAACATTCAGTACTTC.

Details on this clonotype: Mismatch with germline at one junction end may stem from a read error. This chain links TRBV6-1 with TRBJ2-7; no clear D gene. The CDR3 loop spans 11 amino acids. Germline V gives CDR1 MNHNS, CDR2 SASEGT. The CDR3 DNA reads TGTGCCAGCACTGAACAGAACGAGCAGTACTTC. Its translation is CASTEQNEQYF.

Of note for this clonotype: Its ends do not fully match the called genes, so a read error is possible. V is TRBV6-1 and J is TRBJ1-2; no clear D. This CDR3 comprises 13 residues. CDR1 is MNHNS, CDR2 SASEGT, per germline. Here the CDR3 DNA reads TGTGCCAGCAGTGAAGGCACAGACTATGACTACACCTTC. This gives the protein CASSEGTDYDYTF.

This clonotype was found a few times. Sequence at one end of the junction differs from germline and may be a read error. The V and J genes are TRBV29-1 and TRBJ2-7; D not certain. The CDR3 loop spans 14 amino acids. Germline V gene sequence: CDR1 SQVTM, CDR2 ANQGSEA. The CDR3 region is CSVGRSTTSYGQYF. As DNA, the CDR3 is TGCAGCGTTGGAAGGTCAACCACCTCTTACGGGCAGTACTTC.

Points on this clonotype: In this CDR3 the conserved last residue, phenylalanine or tryptophan, is missing, so a read error is likely. The chain joins TRBV6-5 to TRBJ2-7; 10 bases map to TRBD1. After removal of 8 bases from V and 3 bases from J, the junction contained 4 bases not matched to a gene. CDR3 length: 13 residues. Germline-derived CDR1 and CDR2 are MNHEY and SVGAGI. The CDR3 region has the DNA TGTGCCAGCGGTCGGGACAGGGGCTACGAGCAGTACTTA. Its protein is CASGRDRGYEQYL.

Note on this clonotype: A read error is likely, as this CDR3 ends without the conserved phenylalanine or tryptophan. The V gene is TRBV5-5, the J gene TRBJ2-5; D could derive from TRBD1 or TRBD2 (5 bases each). The CDR3 runs to 14 residues. From germline, CDR1 is SGHKS and CDR2 YYEKEE (reference sequence). The CDR3 loop reads CASSLGDSREIQYS. CDR3 sequence (DNA): TGTGCCAGCAGCTTGGGGGATAGCAGGGAGATCCAGTACTCC.

Points on this clonotype: No conserved phenylalanine or tryptophan is present at the end of the CDR3, so a read error is the likely explanation. It is unclear where the CDR3 begins or ends on the DNA, so no DNA is shown, and the CDR3 is as TCRdb lists it. V and J are TRBV6-1 and TRBJ2-7. The CDR3 spans 12 residues, counting both ends. Germline assignment: CDR1 MNHNS and CDR2 SASEGT. CDR3 residues: CASGGISYELYS.

As concerns this clonotype: Sequence at one end of the junction differs from germline and may be a read error. The CDR3 bases are TGTGCCATTAGTGAGTCCGGACACAGATCAGCTAATAGCTATGGCTACACCTTC. It codes for CAISESGHRSANSYGYTF. The rearrangement uses TRBV10-3 and TRBJ1-2, with D possibly being TRBD1 (5 bases). Germline V gene sequence: CDR1 ENHRY, CDR2 SYGVKD. The CDR3 length is 18 residues.

The gene calls are TRBV28 and TRBJ2-4; 7 positions agree with TRBD2. CDR3 length equals 19 residues. CDR1 is MDHEN and CDR2 is SYDVKM in the germline V gene. V gave up 3 bases and J gave up 3 bases; unmatched junction bases: 17. Here the CDR3 reads CASSFVKVGGAPVKNIQYF. As DNA, the CDR3 is TGTGCCAGCAGTTTTGTGAAGGTGGGAGGGGCCCCGGTCAAAAACATTCAGTACTTC.

A single count supports this clonotype. The missing conserved phenylalanine or tryptophan at the end of this CDR3 makes a read error likely. The rearrangement uses TRBV30 and TRBJ2-6; 9 bases are shared with TRBD1. The V and J ends lost 7 bases and 1 base, in that order; junction bases with no gene match: 8. The CDR3 is made up of 16 amino acids. Germline V gene sequence: CDR1 GTSNPN, CDR2 SVGIG (reference sequence). CDR3 loop: CASDRGATSGANVLTI. The CDR3, as DNA: TGTGCCTCCGACAGGGGGGCCACATCTGGGGCCAACGTCCTGACTATC.

This CDR3 is CTNSKVNEQFF. The CDR3 DNA follows: TGTACCAACAGTAAGGTGAATGAGCAGTTCTTC. The gene calls are TRBV28 and TRBJ2-1, with D unclear. Germline CDR1 is MDHEN and CDR2 is SYDVKM. There are 11 residues in the CDR3.

A remark on this clonotype: As the CDR3 is not closed by the conserved phenylalanine or tryptophan, this likely results from a read error. The V gene is TRBV12-3 or TRBV12-4, the J gene TRBJ2-4, with TRBD2 identical over 8 bases. This CDR3 spans 13 amino acids. V was pared by 2 bases and J by 12 bases, with 6 bases of the junction left unmatched. CDR3 in DNA: TGTGCCAGCAGTTTAAACGGGGGGGACACTCAGTACTCC. Its protein is CASSLNGGDTQYS.

On this clonotype: At one of its ends the junction is not consistent with the germline gene, which may arise from a read error. This sequence joins TRBV6-5 and TRBJ1-4; D gene uncertain. Germline-derived CDR1 and CDR2 are MNHEY and SVGAGI. The CDR3 loop spans 14 amino acids. DNA of the CDR3: TGTGCCAGTAGGACCCTGGGCACTAATGAAAAACTGCTTTTT. Protein product: CASRTLGTNEKLLF.

Many counts were recorded for this clonotype. V and J are TRBV4-2 and TRBJ2-7, with 10 bases that match TRBD2. Germline-derived CDR1 and CDR2 are LGHNA and YNFKEQ. Germline trimming cut 2 bases from V and 2 bases from J; bases unmatched to any gene: 3. The CDR3 contains 15 residues. CDR3 in DNA: TGTGCCAGCAGCCAAACAGCGGGAGGGACCTACGAGCAGTACTTC. Translated: CASSQTAGGTYEQYF.

Regarding this clonotype: This CDR3 fails to terminate in the conserved phenylalanine or tryptophan, so it likely reflects a read error. This chain uses TRBV2 with TRBJ2-1, with D unresolved. Trimming removed 2 bases from V and 8 bases from J, with 13 bases in between. Per the germline V gene, CDR1 is SNHLY and CDR2 is FYNNEI. CDR3 length equals 14 residues. This chain's CDR3 is CASSEIRTGHEQFL. For the CDR3, the DNA is TGTGCCAGCAGTGAAATTAGGACGGGCCATGAGCAGTTCTTA.

Details on this clonotype: It may be a read error: a sequence one base away is much more abundant. The gene calls are TRBV28 and TRBJ2-1; D unresolved. The germline V gene encodes CDR1 MDHEN and CDR2 SYDVKM. The germline V and J ends were trimmed by 6 bases and 4 bases, with 19 bases remaining between them. The CDR3 is made up of 16 amino acids. The CDR3 region has the DNA TGTGCCAGCAGCCCTGAAGGTATCGGACGATACAATGAGCAGTTCTTC. Translating it yields CASSPEGIGRYNEQFF. The full variable domain, rest sourced from reference TRBV28 and TRBJ2-1, is DVKVTQSSRYLVKRTGEKVFLECVQDMDHENMFWYRQDPGLGLRLIYFSYDVKMKEKGDIPEGYSVSREKKERFSLILESASTNQTSMYLCASSPEGIGRYNEQFFGPGTRLTVL.

This rearrangement joins TRBV6-1 to TRBJ2-3; 7 nucleotides match TRBD1. In germline, CDR1 is MNHNS, CDR2 SASEGT. V lost 5 bases to trimming and J lost 2 bases; unmatched junction nucleotides: 7. The length of the CDR3 is 15 residues. DNA of the CDR3: TGTGCCAGCAGTATCTGGACAGGCCTCACAGATACGCAGTATTTT. Residues: CASSIWTGLTDTQYF.

A word on this clonotype: It is likely a read error, because the conserved phenylalanine at the end of the CDR3 is missing. This chain joins TRBV7-6 and TRBJ2-7; D remains ambiguous. This CDR3 contains 13 residues. CDR1 SGHVS and CDR2 FNYEAQ come from the germline V gene. This chain's CDR3 is CVSSLGSGYEQYI. For the CDR3, the DNA is TGTGTCAGCAGCTTAGGGTCCGGTTACGAGCAGTACATC.

This chain links TRBV7-3 with TRBJ2-3; possible D gene TRBD1, 5 bases. The CDR3 spans 14 residues. The V end lost 5 bases, the J end lost 2 bases, and 11 bases lay between the germline ends. Germline V gives CDR1 SGHTA, CDR2 FQGTGA. The CDR3 is CASSPGHHTDTQYF. The CDR3 region has the DNA TGTGCCAGCAGCCCCGGACACCACACAGATACGCAGTATTTT. Combining the CDR3 with reference TRBV7-3 and TRBJ2-3 gives the whole variable domain GAGVSQTPSNKVTEKGKYVELRCDPISGHTALYWYRQSLGQGPEFLIYFQGTGAADDSGLPNDRFFAVRPEGSVSTLKIQRTERGDSAVYLCASSPGHHTDTQYFGPGTRLTVL.

This chain connects TRBV10-3 to TRBJ2-3, with 10 bases lining up with TRBD2. Per germline, CDR1 ENHRY and CDR2 SYGVKD. CDR3 length: 18 residues. V shed 10 bases, J shed 3 bases, and the junction held 19 bases outside the gene matches. CDR3 DNA sequence: TGTGCCAACTCGAGAAGGATTCTAGCGGGAGAGGGGACAGATACGCAGTATTTT. It translates to CANSRRILAGEGTDTQYF.

Concerning this clonotype itself: A read error is possible here, since a much larger clone lies one base away. The chain joins TRBV6-5 to TRBJ1-1; the match to TRBD1 covers 9 bases. Germline CDR1 reads MNHEY; CDR2 reads SVGAGI. The CDR3 runs 15 residues. The ends lost 2 bases at V and 9 bases at J; junction bases unmatched: 10. CDR3 bases: TGTGCCAGCAGTTACGCCCGGGACAGGGTCCCAAAAGCTTTCTTT. Translated, it gives CASSYARDRVPKAFF.

As for this clonotype: One junction end disagrees with the germline gene, perhaps due to a read error. The chain has TRBV29-1 and TRBJ2-3, with D uncertain. Germline V gene lookup returns CDR1 SQVTM and CDR2 ANQGSEA. The CDR3 contains 13 residues. The CDR3 sequence is CNVNAVGTDTQYF. The CDR3 region has the DNA TGCAACGTCAACGCGGTAGGCACAGATACACAGTATTTT.

A single count supports this clonotype. A read error may produce the germline difference seen at one junction end. The gene calls are TRBV10-3 and TRBJ2-5; D may be TRBD1 (5 bases). Germline CDR1 and CDR2: ENHRY and SYGVKD. This CDR3 contains 13 residues. The CDR3 DNA follows: TGTGCCATGAGTGGGGTCAGGGTAGAGACCCAATACTTC. It yields the protein CAMSGVRVETQYF.

In the case of this clonotype: A much larger clone sits a single nucleotide away, making a read error possible. The chain is built from TRBV19 and TRBJ1-5, with 9 bases that match TRBD1. The CDR3 is 16 amino acids. The V gene's germline CDR1 is LNHDA and CDR2 SQIVND (reference sequence). V shed 8 bases, J shed 6 bases, and the junction held 14 bases outside the gene matches. The CDR3 coding sequence is TGTGCCAGTCACAACACCGGGACAGGGAGACGTCAGCCCCAGCATTTT. Its translation: CASHNTGTGRRQPQHF.

Details on this clonotype: A much larger clone lies a single base off, so this may be a read error. The V gene is TRBV6-1, the J gene TRBJ2-5; 7 nucleotides match TRBD1. V gave up 4 bases and J gave up 5 bases; unmatched junction bases: 7. Germline V lookup: CDR1 MNHNS, CDR2 SASEGT. This CDR3 has 14 residues. This CDR3 reads CASSGFDRVETQYF. CDR3 bases: TGTGCCAGCAGTGGATTCGACAGGGTCGAGACCCAGTACTTC.